The T cell receptor (beta chain) under discussion was sequenced for a study of T cell responses to AZD1222 COVID-19 vaccine. Whole-study findings and limits: CD4 TCRs covered the whole spike, strongest at regions 160-218 and 743-854. The number of AZD1222 recipients seropositive at baseline was only five or six. The sample set comprised mostly white British donors with more females, and clonal diversity was possibly underestimated. The reported proportion of spike-specific TCRs targeting unmutated variant regions was nearly half.

Only in-frame clones appear in the TCRdb table, and some are missing; sequencing was by immunoSEQ multiplex PCR. The sample yields 90,000 to 120,000 clones, nearly 90% seen once. To note about this clone: Its antigen remains unidentified.

Germline V gives CDR1 MDHEN, CDR2 SYDVKM. There are 12 residues in the CDR3. V lost 5 bases to trimming and J lost 4 bases, with 9 bases between them. The specimen was peripheral blood, collected 28 days after the second AZD1222 dose. The chain is built from TRBV28 and TRBJ2-7, with no clear D. The receptor comes from an adult who received the AZD1222 COVID-19 vaccine. CDR3 sequence: CASSHPSYEQYF. The CDR3 DNA reads as TGTGCCAGCAGTCACCCGAGTTACGAGCAGTACTTC.